The 29 T cell receptor beta chains reported below all come from one sample, sequenced in a study of technical replicates of blood from a few donors. Method: immunoSEQ multiplex PCR; TCRdb's copy keeps in-frame clones and lacks some. The top ten clones hold around 4.6% of a sample with tens of thousands of clones, 85% to 95% of them seen once. Sequencing was carried out using PBMCs. These receptor sequences come from a human donor in good health. Some clones in this sample may be carry-over from other donors' samples.

The sample holds a few counts of this clone. This rearrangement joins TRBV19 to TRBJ1-6, with D possibly being TRBD1 (6 bases). Trimming left V 6 bases short and J 10 bases short, with 13 bases between. Germline lookup yields CDR1 LNHDA and CDR2 SQIVND (reference sequence). The CDR3 consists of 13 residues. CDR3 nucleotide sequence: TGTGCCAGTAGCAGGACAGAACGCTCACCCCTCCACTTT. As protein: CASSRTERSPLHF.

The J gene is TRBJ2-1, the V gene TRBV30; possibly TRBD2 for D (5 bases). CDR1 and CDR2 from the germline V gene are GTSNPN and SVGIG (reference sequence). Deletions cut 0 bases from V and 8 bases from J, with 17 bases between. This CDR3 contains 15 residues. This chain's CDR3 is CAWSVVWATGDEQFF. The CDR3 coding sequence is TGTGCCTGGAGTGTGGTGTGGGCCACCGGGGATGAGCAGTTCTTC.

V gene TRBV5-6 combines with J gene TRBJ2-3; 10 bases are a match to TRBD1. This CDR3 has 16 amino acids. V shed 5 bases and J 4 bases; nucleotides not matched to a gene: 10. Per germline, CDR1 SGHDT and CDR2 YYEEEE. CDR3 bases: TGTGCCAGCAGACGTATCCCGGGACAGGGGTCAGATACGCAGTATTTT. Amino acids: CASRRIPGQGSDTQYF.

The chain couples TRBV28 to TRBJ1-1; D is undetermined. Trimming cost V 2 bases and J 1 base, with 2 bases left between them. The CDR3 is 12 residues long. Germline CDR1 and CDR2: MDHEN and SYDVKM. CDR3 coding DNA: TGTGCCAGCAGTTTACAGAACACTGAAGCTTTCTTT. Its protein product is CASSLQNTEAFF.

The chain employs TRBV18 and TRBJ1-5, with a possible D match to TRBD1 (6 bases). This CDR3 has 14 amino acids. Looked up from germline, CDR1 is KGHSH and CDR2 is LQKENI. Trimming removed 2 bases from V and 1 base from J, with 6 bases in between. Written as DNA, the CDR3 is TGTGCCAGCTCACCAGGACAGAGCAATCAGCCCCAGCATTTT. This sequence encodes CASSPGQSNQPQHF.

J is TRBJ2-4 and V is TRBV4-3; D uncertain. This CDR3 region has 16 residues. Germline loops: CDR1 LGHNA, CDR2 YSLEER. Trimming removed 0 bases at V and 1 base at J, with 10 bases between. The CDR3 here is CASSQEWLRAKNIQYF. CDR3 DNA: TGCGCCAGCAGCCAAGAATGGCTGCGGGCCAAAAACATTCAGTACTTC.

This clone appeared a single time. CDR3 coding DNA: TGCGCCAGCAGCCAAGATTCGAGGGTCGGGTATGGCTACACCTTC. Protein product: CASSQDSRVGYGYTF. This chain uses TRBV4-3 with TRBJ1-2; no definite D call. Trimming took 0 bases from V and 5 from J, leaving 13 bases between them. CDR3 length: 15 residues. Per the germline V gene, CDR1 is LGHNA and CDR2 is YSLEER.

The V gene is TRBV18, the J gene TRBJ2-1; TRBD2 might be the D (6 bases). This CDR3 is built from 15 residues. The V and J ends lost 4 bases and 2 bases respectively, with 12 bases between them. CDR1 and CDR2 (germline): KGHSH, LQKENI. CDR3 amino acids: CASSRGSGPYNEQFF. The CDR3 bases are TGTGCCAGCTCACGGGGTAGCGGACCCTACAATGAGCAGTTCTTC.

This clone has just a few counts. The J gene is TRBJ2-1, the V gene TRBV11-1; 8 nucleotides agree with TRBD2. The CDR3 contains 13 residues. V lost 3 bases, J lost 8 bases, and 3 bases stayed unmatched. CDR1 is SGHAT, CDR2 FQDESV, per germline (reference sequence). This chain's CDR3 is CASSFSGADEQFF. In DNA, the CDR3 is TGTGCCAGCAGCTTTAGCGGGGCGGATGAGCAGTTCTTC.

V is TRBV18 and J is TRBJ2-1; possibly TRBD2 for D (6 bases). V was trimmed by 3 bases and J by 3 bases, leaving 12 bases between them. The CDR3 is 15 residues long. The germline V gene encodes CDR1 KGHSH and CDR2 LQKENI. The CDR3 loop is CASSPGRGRYNEQFF. The DNA for the CDR3 is TGTGCCAGCTCACCTGGGCGGGGACGCTACAATGAGCAGTTCTTC.

V usage is TRBV29-1 and J usage is TRBJ1-2; 8 bases agree with TRBD1. V shed 4 bases and J 2 bases; nucleotides not matched to a gene: 3. This CDR3 has 13 amino acids. Germline assignment: CDR1 SQVTM and CDR2 ANQGSEA. The CDR3 spells CSVVQGDNYGYTF. The CDR3 coding sequence is TGCAGCGTTGTACAGGGGGACAACTATGGCTACACCTTC.

The rearrangement joins TRBV5-1 to TRBJ2-7, with 11 bases matching TRBD2. Per the germline V gene, CDR1 is SGHRS and CDR2 is YFSETQ. The ends lost 2 bases at V and 2 bases at J; junction bases unmatched: 3. The CDR3 totals 15 residues. CDR3 bases: TGCGCCAGCAGCTTAATAGCGGGAGGGACCTACGAGCAGTACTTC. Amino acid sequence: CASSLIAGGTYEQYF. Full variable domain (missing parts from reference TRBV5-1 and TRBJ2-7): KAGVTQTPRYLIKTRGQQVTLSCSPISGHRSVSWYQQTPGQGLQFLFEYFSETQRNKGNFPGRFSGRQFSNSRSEMNVSTLELGDSALYLCASSLIAGGTYEQYFGPGTRLTVT.

CDR3 protein: CASSFLTSGNVGTQYF. The CDR3 nucleotides read TGCGCCAGCAGCTTTCTGACTAGCGGGAATGTTGGGACCCAGTACTTC. V is TRBV5-1 and J is TRBJ2-5; 11 nucleotides align to TRBD2. The V and J ends lost 2 bases and 7 bases, in that order; junction bases with no gene match: 10. This CDR3 comprises 16 residues. In germline, CDR1 is SGHRS, CDR2 YFSETQ.

This chain connects TRBV6-4 to TRBJ2-1, with 9 bases aligning to TRBD2. The germline V gene encodes CDR1 MRHNA and CDR2 SNTAGT. The V and J ends lost 0 bases and 3 bases, in that order; junction bases with no gene match: 3. This CDR3 has 16 amino acids. The CDR3 sequence: CASSDSGTSSYNEQFF. DNA of the CDR3: TGTGCCAGCAGTGACTCGGGGACTAGCAGCTACAATGAGCAGTTCTTC.

The V call is TRBV10-2, the J call TRBJ1-1; D possibly corresponds to TRBD1 (6 bases). The CDR3 extends over 13 amino acids. The germline gives CDR1 WSHSY, CDR2 SAAADI. Trimming pared 7 bases from V and 9 bases from J, leaving 18 bases between. The CDR3 region has the DNA TGCGCCAGCACCCCGGAAGGGGGGGTAAAAGCTTTCTTT. Amino acid sequence: CASTPEGGVKAFF.

The chain has TRBV5-5 and TRBJ2-7; TRBD2 is a possible D gene (5 bases). V was pared by 4 bases and J by 6 bases, with 26 bases between. The CDR3 has 17 residues. Looked up from germline, CDR1 is SGHKS and CDR2 is YYEKEE (reference sequence). CDR3 protein: CASSRDYGSLVVGEQYF. The CDR3, as DNA: TGTGCCAGCAGCCGAGACTACGGCTCATTAGTCGTGGGCGAGCAGTACTTC.

In its sample, this clone was seen once. This chain links TRBV15 with TRBJ1-4, with unresolved D. Germline CDR1 is LNHNV and CDR2 is YYDKDF (reference sequence). Trimming removed 3 bases from V and 0 bases from J, with 8 bases in between. There are 15 residues in the CDR3. DNA for the CDR3: TGTGCCACCAGCAGGCCGGGAGCAACTAATGAAAAACTGTTTTTT. It specifies CATSRPGATNEKLFF.

CDR3 sequence reads: CASSIRTESSYNEQFF. The CDR3 nucleotides are TGTGCCAGCAGCATCCGGACAGAAAGCTCCTACAATGAGCAGTTCTTC. This chain uses TRBV7-9 with TRBJ2-1, with TRBD1 as a possible D gene (6 bases). Between the trimmed V and J ends, which lost 5 bases and 0 bases, there was a span of 14 bases. Looked up from germline, CDR1 is SEHNR and CDR2 is FQNEAQ (reference sequence). This CDR3 region has 16 residues.

The CDR3 region is CASSRQSSGRSSYEQYF. CDR3 sequence (DNA): TGTGCCAGCAGTCGGCAGTCTAGCGGGAGGAGCTCCTACGAGCAGTACTTC. The rearrangement joins TRBV14 to TRBJ2-7; the match to TRBD2 covers 11 bases. Germline loops: CDR1 SGHDN, CDR2 FVKESK. The CDR3 contains 17 residues. J gave up 0 bases and V 6 bases, and 10 bases lay outside the gene matches.

This clone came up once. The rearrangement uses TRBV6-5 and TRBJ1-2, with TRBD1 matching 10 bases. V dropped 6 bases and J dropped 8; count of bases not matched to a gene: 9. The CDR3 loop spans 14 amino acids. Germline CDR1 is MNHEY and CDR2 is SVGAGI. The chain's CDR3 is CASSPTGGAGGYTF. CDR3 DNA sequence: TGTGCCAGCAGCCCGACAGGGGGCGCGGGAGGCTACACCTTC.

The chain combines TRBV4-3 with TRBJ1-3, with D tentatively TRBD1 (6 bases). The V end lost 0 bases, the J end lost 2 bases, and 14 bases lay between the germline ends. CDR1 is LGHNA and CDR2 is YSLEER in the germline V gene. The CDR3 contains 17 residues. The CDR3 DNA is TGCGCCAGCAGCCAAGATATTGGGGGCGGCCCTGGAAACACCATATATTTT. Encoded protein: CASSQDIGGGPGNTIYF.

As DNA, the CDR3 is TGCAGCGTTGTTGACAGCCCTAACTATGGCTACACCTTC. Translated, it gives CSVVDSPNYGYTF. The V gene is TRBV29-1, the J gene TRBJ1-2; weak D call: TRBD1 (5 bases). The CDR3 extends over 13 amino acids. V lost 4 bases and J 0 bases, leaving 9 bases between the germline ends. Germline values: CDR1 SQVTM, CDR2 ANQGSEA. Supplemented by reference TRBV29-1 and TRBJ1-2, the full variable domain reads SAVISQKPSRDICQRGTSLTIQCQVDSQVTMMFWYRQQPGQSLTLIATANQGSEATYESGFVIDKFPISRPNLTFSTLTVSNMSPEDSSIYLCSVVDSPNYGYTFGSGTRLTVV.

The rearrangement links TRBV29-1 to TRBJ1-5; D may be TRBD1 (5 bases). Trimming took 0 bases from V and 9 from J, leaving 12 bases between them. CDR1 and CDR2 (germline): SQVTM, ANQGSEA. The CDR3 contains 13 residues. CDR3: CSVEDSRGGPQHF. CDR3 nucleotides: TGCAGCGTTGAAGATTCCCGCGGGGGGCCCCAGCATTTT.

V is TRBV7-9 and J is TRBJ2-1; D may be TRBD2 (5 bases). V dropped 5 bases and J dropped 9 bases, with 20 bases sitting between them. Looked up from germline, CDR1 is SEHNR and CDR2 is FQNEAQ (reference sequence). The CDR3 sequence is 15 residues long. CDR3 DNA sequence: TGTGCCAGCAGCACGGACTTTCCCGTACTGAGTGAGCAGTTCTTC. This gives the protein CASSTDFPVLSEQFF.

The V call is TRBV29-1, the J call TRBJ2-1; 11 nucleotides align to TRBD1. The J segment lost 3 bases and the V segment lost 6 bases, leaving 1 base of the junction unmatched. This CDR3 is 13 amino acids long. The V gene's germline CDR1 is SQVTM and CDR2 ANQGSEA. In nucleotides, the CDR3 is TGCAGCGTGGGGACAGGGGGCTACAATGAGCAGTTCTTC. This gives the protein CSVGTGGYNEQFF.

This rearrangement joins TRBV7-9 to TRBJ2-3; 10 positions match TRBD1. V shed 5 bases, J shed 3 bases, and the junction held 8 bases outside the gene matches. CDR1 and CDR2 (germline): SEHNR, FQNEAQ (reference sequence). The length of the CDR3 is 16 residues. CDR3 protein: CASSRPGQGVTDTQYF. CDR3 DNA sequence: TGTGCCAGCAGCCGCCCAGGACAGGGGGTGACAGATACGCAGTATTTT.

This clone occurred once. The chain joins TRBV6-1 to TRBJ2-7; D is ambiguous. The V gene's germline CDR1 is MNHNS and CDR2 SASEGT. V lost 0 bases to trimming and J lost 3 bases, with 15 bases between them. This CDR3 spans 16 amino acids. The CDR3 protein is CASSEATPEVDYEQYF. CDR3 DNA sequence: TGTGCCAGCAGTGAAGCAACGCCTGAAGTAGACTACGAGCAGTACTTC.

This rearrangement joins TRBV6-4 to TRBJ1-4, with D possibly matching TRBD1 (6 bases). Germline V lookup: CDR1 MRHNA, CDR2 SNTAGT. There are 16 residues in the CDR3. The V end was cut by 11 bases, the J end by 8 bases, with 27 bases between. CDR3: CAPRGGLQVLGEKLFF. The CDR3 DNA reads as TGTGCCCCCAGGGGCGGGTTACAGGTTTTAGGCGAAAAACTGTTTTTT.

Here the CDR3 reads CSVAPSGGPGDTQYF. CDR3 sequence (DNA): TGCAGCGTCGCTCCTAGCGGGGGCCCCGGTGATACGCAGTATTTT. The chain employs TRBV29-1 and TRBJ2-3; 10 bases agree with TRBD2. Germline assignment: CDR1 SQVTM and CDR2 ANQGSEA. J was trimmed by 6 bases and V by 6 bases; bases with no gene match: 12. This CDR3 is built from 15 residues.